These 10 T cell receptor beta chains came from one sample sequenced in a study of blood T cell repertoires in COVID-19. The assay was immunoSEQ multiplex PCR, and TCRdb's table has in-frame clones only and misses some. The profile shows 130,000 or so clones, about 83% of them singletons. Sequencing input: peripheral blood. Source of these receptors: a man aged 50 to 60 with acute or convalescent COVID-19.

This clone was counted once. This sequence joins TRBV7-2 and TRBJ2-3; no clear D gene. CDR3 length: 14 residues. Trimming stripped 6 bases from V and 2 bases from J, with 12 bases between. The germline V gene has CDR1 SGHTA and CDR2 FQGNSA. CDR3 region: CASSNGFFTDTQYF. CDR3 nucleotides: TGTGCCAGCAGTAACGGGTTCTTCACAGATACGCAGTATTTT.

V is TRBV5-5 and J is TRBJ2-1, with TRBD1 matching over 9 bases. CDR1 and CDR2 (germline): SGHKS, YYEKEE (reference sequence). The CDR3 consists of 16 residues. V was pared by 7 bases and J by 5 bases, with 13 bases of the junction left unmatched. The CDR3 region has the DNA TGTGCCAGCGACTCGAAAACCGGGACAGGGAACAATGAGCAGTTCTTC. It specifies CASDSKTGTGNNEQFF.

The chain carries TRBV27 and TRBJ2-7, with D possibly being TRBD2 (5 bases). This CDR3 spans 12 amino acids. Trimming took off 2 bases at V and 6 bases at J, with 8 bases between the two ends. CDR1 is MNHEY, CDR2 SMNVEV, per germline (reference sequence). This CDR3 reads CASSLTGSEQYF. CDR3 nucleotide sequence: TGTGCCAGCAGTTTAACGGGGTCCGAGCAGTACTTC.

The chain employs TRBV3-1 (or the pseudogene TRBV3-2) and TRBJ2-4, with 7 bases fitting TRBD1. This CDR3 region has 15 residues. The germline gives CDR1 LGHDT, CDR2 YNNKEL (reference sequence). Germline trimming cut 8 bases from V and 0 bases from J; bases unmatched to any gene: 7. The CDR3 DNA follows: TGTGCCAGCTTCCGACAGGGAATAGCCAAAAACATTCAGTACTTC. Its translation: CASFRQGIAKNIQYF.

The chain combines TRBV24-1 with TRBJ2-1; perhaps TRBD2 as D (5 bases). The germline gives CDR1 KGHDR, CDR2 SFDVKD. The V end lost 4 bases, the J end lost 4 bases, and 19 bases lay between the germline ends. The CDR3 spans 17 residues. The CDR3 loop is CATSERAGVLGYNEQFF. Written as DNA, the CDR3 is TGTGCCACCAGTGAAAGGGCCGGGGTCCTGGGATACAATGAGCAGTTCTTC.

This chain connects TRBV7-9 to TRBJ2-5, with D possibly TRBD1 on 6 matching bases. This CDR3 is built from 17 residues. V was shortened by 5 bases and J by 0 bases, with 19 bases between the two germline ends. Germline V gene sequence: CDR1 SEHNR, CDR2 FQNEAQ (reference sequence). CDR3 protein: CASSPTERTAYQETQYF. The DNA of the CDR3 is TGTGCCAGCAGCCCCACCGAACGGACAGCGTACCAAGAGACCCAGTACTTC.

This sequence joins TRBV3-1 (or the pseudogene TRBV3-2) and TRBJ1-4, with TRBD1 as a possible D gene (6 bases). There are 14 residues in the CDR3. V gave up 6 bases and J gave up 0 bases, with 8 bases separating them. The germline V gene encodes CDR1 LGHDT and CDR2 YNNKEL (reference sequence). The CDR3 DNA sequence: TGTGCCAGCAGGAGGGGGACAACTAATGAAAAACTGTTTTTT. Its protein is CASRRGTTNEKLFF.

V usage is TRBV20-1 and J usage is TRBJ2-7, with D unresolved. The germline gives CDR1 DFQATT, CDR2 SNEGSKA (reference sequence). CDR3 size: 13 residues. The V and J ends lost 3 bases and 5 bases respectively, with 14 bases between them. CDR3 bases: TGCAGTGCTAGTCTACACACAGCACACGAGCAGTACTTC. Its translation is CSASLHTAHEQYF.

The CDR3 spells CASSIGNSYEQYF. DNA of the CDR3: TGCGCCAGCAGTATCGGGAACTCCTACGAGCAGTACTTC. The chain links TRBV5-1 to TRBJ2-7, with D perhaps TRBD2 (5 bases). The V end lost 5 bases, the J end lost 0 bases, and 9 bases lay between the germline ends. The CDR3 length is 13 residues. Germline assignment: CDR1 SGHRS and CDR2 YFSETQ.

The chain links TRBV10-1 to TRBJ1-1; the match to TRBD1 covers 7 bases. Germline V gene lookup returns CDR1 WNHNN and CDR2 SYGVQD (reference sequence). The CDR3 contains 14 residues. V gave up 2 bases and J gave up 5 bases; unmatched junction bases: 5. The CDR3 is CASSEQTGMTEAFF. CDR3 nucleotides: TGCGCCAGCAGTGAGCAGACAGGGATGACTGAAGCTTTCTTT.